Listed below are T cell receptor beta chains from one sample, sequenced in a study of vaccination effects on CD4 cells after COVID-19. The method was immunoSEQ multiplex PCR; TCRdb's version includes in-frame clones alone and lacks a portion of them. Among some 24,000 clones listed, more than 60% were seen once. These receptors lack a known antigen. Sequenced material: CD4+ T cells from PBMCs cultured with HCoV-NL63 spike peptides, taken after COVID-19 vaccination. Every receptor here comes from a human donor who received a COVID-19 vaccine. The CDR3 runs from the conserved cysteine through the conserved F or W. A D gene is named only where the DNA matches it firmly. Not all rows give a size; the values are once, few, many and, for expanded clones, a class.

CDR3 DNA: TGTGCCAGCAGCGATGGGACTAGCGGGAGAAAGACCCAGTACTTC
CDR3 protein: CASSDGTSGRKTQYF
J gene: TRBJ2-5
D gene: TRBD2
clone size: -
V gene: TRBV5-6

CDR3 DNA: TGCGCCAGCAGCCTAACGGAAACGGGGGGCAGGGCTGAAGCTTTCTTT
CDR3 protein: CASSLTETGGRAEAFF
J gene: TRBJ1-1
D gene: -
clone size: medium-sized
V gene: TRBV4-1

CDR3 DNA: TGTGCCTGGTATTTGAGGGGGCGTAGCACTGAAGCTTTCTTT
CDR3 protein: CAWYLRGRSTEAFF
J gene: TRBJ1-1
D gene: TRBD1
clone size: -
V gene: TRBV30

CDR3 DNA: TGTGCCAGCAGTGGGGGACTAGCGGGGGGGCGGTCAGAGTATTTT
CDR3 protein: CASSGGLAGGRSEYF
J gene: TRBJ2-3
D gene: TRBD2
clone size: -
V gene: TRBV2

CDR3 DNA: TGTGCCAGCAGTTCCGACAGGGGGTATGGCTACACCTTC
CDR3 protein: CASSSDRGYGYTF
J gene: TRBJ1-2
D gene: TRBD1
clone size: -
V gene: TRBV12-3/TRBV12-4

CDR3 DNA: TGTGCCAGCAGTTTAACGGGAGTCTTCTACGAGCAGTACTTC
CDR3 protein: CASSLTGVFYEQYF
J gene: TRBJ2-7
D gene: -
clone size: -
V gene: TRBV28

CDR3 DNA: TGTGCCAGCAGTTTAGGACAGGGGGTTGGCTACACCTTC
CDR3 protein: CASSLGQGVGYTF
J gene: TRBJ1-2
D gene: TRBD1
clone size: -
V gene: TRBV12-3/TRBV12-4

CDR3 DNA: TGTGCCAGCAGCGTAGGGGGGCGGGGAGGTACTGAAGCTTTCTTT
CDR3 protein: CASSVGGRGGTEAFF
J gene: TRBJ1-1
D gene: -
clone size: -
V gene: TRBV9

CDR3 DNA: TGTGCCAGCAGTCTGGACCGGGGGACTGAAGCTTTCTTT
CDR3 protein: CASSLDRGTEAFF
J gene: TRBJ1-1
D gene: -
clone size: -
V gene: TRBV27

CDR3 DNA: TGCGCCAGCAGCTTGAGCGCTACTGGGGCCAACGTCCTGACTTTC
CDR3 protein: CASSLSATGANVLTF
J gene: TRBJ2-6
D gene: -
clone size: once
V gene: TRBV5-1

CDR3 DNA: TGTGCCAGCAGCTTTCTGGGGGACAGCTCCTACAATGAGCAGTTCTTC
CDR3 protein: CASSFLGDSSYNEQFF
J gene: TRBJ2-1
D gene: TRBD1
clone size: -
V gene: TRBV5-4

CDR3 DNA: TGTGCCAGTAGTATCAGCGGGGACTACAATGAGCAGTTCTTC
CDR3 protein: CASSISGDYNEQFF
J gene: TRBJ2-1
D gene: TRBD2
clone size: few
V gene: TRBV19

CDR3 DNA: TGTGCCAGCAGGGTGGACAGGCCCAATGAGCAGTTCTTC
CDR3 protein: CASRVDRPNEQFF
J gene: TRBJ2-1
D gene: TRBD1
clone size: -
V gene: TRBV2

CDR3 DNA: TGTGCCACCAGTAGCGACAGTAACTATGGCTACACCTTC
CDR3 protein: CATSSDSNYGYTF
J gene: TRBJ1-2
D gene: -
clone size: few
V gene: TRBV6-6

CDR3 DNA: TGTGCCAGCAGCCCCCGACAGGTTCCGAACACTGAAGCTTTCTTT
CDR3 protein: CASSPRQVPNTEAFF
J gene: TRBJ1-1
D gene: -
clone size: -
V gene: TRBV7-9

CDR3 DNA: TGCAGTGCACGGACAGGGGGTGAGCAGTTCTTC
CDR3 protein: CSARTGGEQFF
J gene: TRBJ2-1
D gene: TRBD1
clone size: -
V gene: TRBV20-1

CDR3 DNA: TGTGCCAGCAGCTTAGTATCGACGGACAGCAATCAGCCCCAGCATTTT
CDR3 protein: CASSLVSTDSNQPQHF
J gene: TRBJ1-5
D gene: -
clone size: -
V gene: TRBV7-8

CDR3 DNA: TGTGCCAGCACCCGGGGGCGTCTCGAGCAGTACTTC
CDR3 protein: CASTRGRLEQYF
J gene: TRBJ2-7
D gene: -
clone size: -
V gene: TRBV28

CDR3 DNA: TGTGCCAGCAGTGCCCTAATGGCCCGTAACTATGGCTACACCTTC
CDR3 protein: CASSALMARNYGYTF
J gene: TRBJ1-2
D gene: -
clone size: -
V gene: TRBV2

CDR3 DNA: TGTGCTAGTGGCTCAAGGGTAGCGGCTTCCGACCTGAATGAGCAGTTCTTC
CDR3 protein: CASGSRVAASDLNEQFF
J gene: TRBJ2-1
D gene: -
clone size: -
V gene: TRBV12-5

CDR3 DNA: TGTGCCACCTTGGGACGGTACTATGGCTACACCTTC
CDR3 protein: CATLGRYYGYTF
J gene: TRBJ1-2
D gene: -
clone size: once
V gene: TRBV6-5

CDR3 DNA: TGTGCCAGCAGCTTCCCCCAGGGTCGCGGAAACACCATATATTTT
CDR3 protein: CASSFPQGRGNTIYF
J gene: TRBJ1-3
D gene: -
clone size: -
V gene: TRBV21-1

CDR3 DNA: TGTGCCAGCAGCCCCCCGGGACACTCTGGAAACACCATATATTTT
CDR3 protein: CASSPPGHSGNTIYF
J gene: TRBJ1-3
D gene: -
clone size: -
V gene: TRBV9